This TCR beta chain derives from a study of neurological immune-mediated disorders. Overall study results and limits: Healthy controls had more TCR clonal expansion than multiple sclerosis, which showed the least, whereas HTLV-1-associated myelopathy showed the most.

This clonotype was seen repeatedly, ten times or more. Antigen: not known. Sorted libraries were made with 900,000 to 1,000,000 CD4+ or CD8+ T cells. Germline V gene sequence: CDR1 KGHSH, CDR2 LQKENI. V shed 3 bases and J shed 9 bases, with 11 bases lying between them. The CDR3 has 12 residues. The cDNA was produced through 5'RACE with 10-nucleotide random UMIs. TCRdb analysed the 5' RACE reads with MiXCR anew, one entry per CDR3 protein. The repertoire has over 45,000 distinct CDR3 sequences, around 3.8% of them found once; the top ten carry 1.9%. The sequencing input was CD4+ T cells from blood. The chain joins TRBV18 to TRBJ1-1; a weak D match, TRBD1 (5 bases). This clonotype was sampled from a woman in her thirties or forties with multiple sclerosis. The CDR3 spells CASSPYVGQAFF. In DNA form, the CDR3 reads TGTGCCAGCTCACCGTATGTGGGGCAAGCTTTCTTT.